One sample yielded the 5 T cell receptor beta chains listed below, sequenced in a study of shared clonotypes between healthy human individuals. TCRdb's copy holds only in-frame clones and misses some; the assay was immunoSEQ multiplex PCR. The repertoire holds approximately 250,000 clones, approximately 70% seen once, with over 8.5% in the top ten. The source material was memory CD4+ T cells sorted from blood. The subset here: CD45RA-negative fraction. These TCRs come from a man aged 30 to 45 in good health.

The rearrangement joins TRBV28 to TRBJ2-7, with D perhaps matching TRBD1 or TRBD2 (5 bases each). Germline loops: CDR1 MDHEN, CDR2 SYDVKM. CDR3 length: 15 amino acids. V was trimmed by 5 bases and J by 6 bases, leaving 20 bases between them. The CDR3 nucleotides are TGTGCCAGCAGTGGTATTGGGACGGGGATGGGCGAGCAGTACTTC. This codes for CASSGIGTGMGEQYF. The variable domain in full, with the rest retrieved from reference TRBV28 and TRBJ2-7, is DVKVTQSSRYLVKRTGEKVFLECVQDMDHENMFWYRQDPGLGLRLIYFSYDVKMKEKGDIPEGYSVSREKKERFSLILESASTNQTSMYLCASSGIGTGMGEQYFGPGTRLTVT.

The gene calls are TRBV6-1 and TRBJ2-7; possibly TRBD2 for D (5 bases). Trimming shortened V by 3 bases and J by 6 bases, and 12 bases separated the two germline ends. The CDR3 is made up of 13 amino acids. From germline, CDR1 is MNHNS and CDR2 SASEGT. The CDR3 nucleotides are TGTGCCAGCAGTGAGTCGGGAAGCACCGAGCAGTACTTC. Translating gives CASSESGSTEQYF.

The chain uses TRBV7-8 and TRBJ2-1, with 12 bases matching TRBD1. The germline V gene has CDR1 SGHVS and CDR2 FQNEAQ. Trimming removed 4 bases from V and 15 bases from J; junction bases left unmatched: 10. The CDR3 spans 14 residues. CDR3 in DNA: TGTGCCAGCAGCTCCCGGGACAGGGGGCTTTCGGGGTTCTTC. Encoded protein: CASSSRDRGLSGFF.

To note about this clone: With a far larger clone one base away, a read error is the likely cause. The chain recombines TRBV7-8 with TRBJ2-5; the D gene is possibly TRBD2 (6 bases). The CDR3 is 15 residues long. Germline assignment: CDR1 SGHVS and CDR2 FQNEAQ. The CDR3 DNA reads TGCGCCAGCAGCCCCAAAAAGGGAGGTATGGAGACCCAGTACTTC. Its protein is CASSPKKGGMETQYF.

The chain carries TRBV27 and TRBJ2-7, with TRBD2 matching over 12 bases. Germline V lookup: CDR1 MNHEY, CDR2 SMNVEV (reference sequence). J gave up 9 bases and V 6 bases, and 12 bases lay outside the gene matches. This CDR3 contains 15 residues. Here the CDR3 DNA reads TGTGCCAGCAGACCTAGACTAGCGGGAGTCATGACGCAGTACTTC. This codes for CASRPRLAGVMTQYF.